Each of the 12 T cell receptor beta chains below was sequenced from the same sample in a study of long-term antiretroviral therapy in people with HIV. Assay version v3.0 of immunoSEQ was used, and it was run at survey level. TCRdb's table, derived via immunoSEQ multiplex PCR, lists solely in-frame clones and lacks some. There are about 19,000 clones in the sample; 79% occur only once, and around 6.6% lies in the top ten. Sequenced material: unsorted PBMCs, taken at the start of antiretroviral therapy, before treatment. Receptor source: a man between 18 and 29 years old with HIV.

This clone was picked up one time. This rearrangement joins TRBV20-1 to TRBJ2-7, with TRBD2 as a possible D gene (7 bases). CDR3 size: 10 residues. Trimming left V 7 bases short and J 7 bases short, with 11 bases between. The germline V gene encodes CDR1 DFQATT and CDR2 SNEGSKA (reference sequence). CDR3 sequence: CSGGREEQYF. As DNA, the CDR3 is TGCAGTGGGGGGCGGGAGGAGCAGTACTTC.

The chain uses TRBV15 and TRBJ2-5, with TRBD1 matching over 9 bases. The CDR3 covers 18 residues. J gave up 2 bases and V 1 base, and 11 bases lay outside the gene matches. Germline V gene sequence: CDR1 LNHNV, CDR2 YYDKDF (reference sequence). CDR3 DNA: TGTGCCACCAGCAGAGGCATTTCCGGGACAGGGCGGCAAGAGACCCAGTACTTC. Its translation: CATSRGISGTGRQETQYF.

This clone has a single count. The V gene is TRBV11-2, the J gene TRBJ2-3; D gene unclear. V lost 5 bases and J 0 bases, leaving 6 bases between the germline ends. This CDR3 contains 13 residues. Germline V gives CDR1 SGHAT, CDR2 FQNNGV. In DNA form, the CDR3 reads TGTGCCAGCAGCGTGACTAGCACAGATACGCAGTATTTT. Protein sequence: CASSVTSTDTQYF.

The chain uses TRBV11-3 and TRBJ2-2; TRBD1 matches 9 bases. The CDR3 length is 15 residues. Germline V gene data show CDR1 as SGHNT and CDR2 as YENEEA. V lost 3 bases to trimming and J lost 4 bases; unmatched junction nucleotides: 3. The chain's CDR3 is CASSFGTGSTGELFF. The CDR3 DNA is TGTGCCAGCAGCTTTGGGACAGGGTCCACCGGGGAGCTGTTTTTT.

This clone was counted once. The chain joins TRBV5-5 to TRBJ1-3, with no clear D. Between the trimmed V and J ends, which lost 5 bases and 3 bases, there was a span of 15 bases. The CDR3 totals 15 residues. The V gene's germline CDR1 is SGHKS and CDR2 YYEKEE (reference sequence). This CDR3 reads CASSPIGLRGNTIYF. DNA of the CDR3: TGTGCCAGCAGTCCCATCGGACTGCGTGGAAACACCATATATTTT.

Details on this clone: The sample has other DNA sequences that encode this CDR3 too. This chain uses TRBV20-1 with TRBJ2-7; no firm D call. The CDR3 consists of 10 residues. Per the germline V gene, CDR1 is DFQATT and CDR2 is SNEGSKA (reference sequence). V was clipped by 3 bases and J by 5 bases, with 5 bases between them. In nucleotides, the CDR3 is TGCAGTGCTAGTGACCACGAGCAGTACTTC. It specifies CSASDHEQYF.

This rearrangement joins TRBV7-9 to TRBJ1-2; 9 positions match TRBD1. J was trimmed by 4 bases and V by 0 bases; bases with no gene match: 3. The CDR3 is 15 amino acids. Looked up from germline, CDR1 is SEHNR and CDR2 is FQNEAQ (reference sequence). CDR3 in amino acids: CASSLALGQGYGYTF. In nucleotides, the CDR3 is TGTGCCAGCAGCTTAGCGTTGGGACAGGGCTATGGCTACACCTTC.

V is TRBV29-1 and J is TRBJ2-5, with 11 bases that match TRBD1. CDR3 length: 13 amino acids. V shed 6 bases, J shed 5 bases, and the junction held 5 bases outside the gene matches. Germline CDR1 reads SQVTM; CDR2 reads ANQGSEA. In DNA, the CDR3 is TGCAGCGTCAGGACAGGGGGCAGGGAGACCCAGTACTTC. It codes for CSVRTGGRETQYF.

The V and J genes are TRBV13 and TRBJ2-7; 13 bases match TRBD2. V was clipped by 5 bases and J by 12 bases; unmatched bases: 22. There are 18 residues in the CDR3. In germline, CDR1 is PRHDT, CDR2 FYEKMQ (reference sequence). CDR3 protein: CASSRGGLAGLLPHSGYF. The CDR3 nucleotides read TGTGCCAGCAGCCGGGGGGGACTAGCGGGATTACTACCCCACTCCGGGTACTTC.

This clone came up once. The CDR3 reads CAIQDGLGLYF. In nucleotides, the CDR3 is TGCGCCATCCAGGACGGTCTGGGGTTGTACTTC. The rearrangement uses TRBV10-2 and TRBJ2-7; D gene unclear. The V gene's germline CDR1 is WSHSY and CDR2 SAAADI. Trimming took 10 bases from V and 12 from J, leaving 19 bases between them. The CDR3 covers 11 residues.

The chain uses TRBV27 and TRBJ2-1; 8 bases are shared with TRBD2. Germline V CDR1 and CDR2: MNHEY, SMNVEV (reference sequence). The J segment lost 9 bases and the V segment lost 5 bases, leaving 6 bases of the junction unmatched. The CDR3 runs 13 residues. CDR3: CASSPTSAGEQFF. DNA for the CDR3: TGTGCCAGCAGTCCGACTAGCGCGGGTGAGCAGTTCTTC.

This clone was seen a handful of times. The chain employs TRBV5-4 and TRBJ2-7; 8 nucleotides match TRBD2. The CDR3 contains 15 residues. Unmatched junction bases numbered 8, after V lost 6 bases and J lost 0 bases. Germline lookup yields CDR1 SGHNT and CDR2 YYREEE (reference sequence). The CDR3 DNA sequence: TGTGCCAGCATGAGGGTAGCGGGGAGCTCCTACGAGCAGTACTTC. This translates into CASMRVAGSSYEQYF.